The 18 T cell receptor beta chains below all came from one sample that was sequenced in a study of blood T cell repertoires in COVID-19. The repertoire was sequenced with immunoSEQ multiplex PCR; TCRdb's copy has only in-frame clones and lacks some. The data contain about 260,000 clones, 75% to 90% of them singletons. The material sequenced was PBMCs or T cells enriched from blood (not recorded which). The origin of the receptors is a woman between 18 and 30 years old who had recovered from COVID-19.

V and J are TRBV5-1 and TRBJ1-1; possible D gene TRBD1, 5 bases. Trimming pared 0 bases from V and 4 bases from J, leaving 10 bases between. Germline assignment: CDR1 SGHRS and CDR2 YFSETQ. The CDR3 covers 14 residues. CDR3 nucleotide sequence: TGCGCCAGCAGCTTGGGCGGGGGAGGCACTGAAGCTTTCTTT. The encoded protein is CASSLGGGGTEAFF.

This rearrangement joins TRBV6-2 or TRBV6-3 to TRBJ2-7; possible D gene TRBD2, 7 bases. With 6 bases removed from V and 6 bases from J, the gap between germline ends came to 15 bases. CDR3 length: 13 amino acids. Germline loops: CDR1 MNHEY, CDR2 SVGEGT. CDR3 protein: CASSRSGGPEQYF. The CDR3 DNA sequence: TGTGCCAGCAGCCGCTCCGGGGGGCCCGAGCAGTACTTC.

The chain employs TRBV5-1 and TRBJ2-1; 9 bases map to TRBD1. The CDR3 spans 15 residues. Per germline, CDR1 SGHRS and CDR2 YFSETQ. Trimming took 1 base from V and 5 from J; bases not matched to a gene: 4. The CDR3 here is CASSLRQGVHNEQFF. DNA for the CDR3: TGCGCCAGCAGCTTGAGACAGGGGGTCCACAATGAGCAGTTCTTC.

The V call is TRBV27, the J call TRBJ2-1; 7 bases agree with TRBD2. The V and J ends lost 0 bases and 0 bases, in that order; junction bases with no gene match: 5. Germline V lookup: CDR1 MNHEY, CDR2 SMNVEV (reference sequence). This CDR3 is 17 amino acids long. The CDR3 protein is CASSLSLAESSYNEQFF. The DNA for the CDR3 is TGTGCCAGCAGTTTATCGCTAGCGGAGAGCTCCTACAATGAGCAGTTCTTC.

The rearrangement uses TRBV6-5 and TRBJ1-1; unclear D gene. CDR1 is MNHEY and CDR2 is SVGAGI in the germline V gene. V lost 8 bases and J 6 bases, leaving 16 bases between the germline ends. The CDR3 is made up of 13 amino acids. This CDR3 reads CASQRGSEAEAFF. The CDR3 DNA is TGTGCCAGCCAACGGGGTTCTGAGGCTGAAGCTTTCTTT.

The chain joins TRBV19 to TRBJ1-1; D is undetermined. CDR1 LNHDA and CDR2 SQIVND come from the germline V gene (reference sequence). This CDR3 has 14 amino acids. The V gene lost 11 bases and the J gene lost 5 bases, with 21 bases spanning the gap. In DNA form, the CDR3 reads TGTGCCTCTTCGACGGTGGCTAGTCAAACTGAAGCTTTCTTT. It codes for CASSTVASQTEAFF.

The chain recombines TRBV19 with TRBJ1-5; the match to TRBD1 covers 9 bases. Unmatched junction bases numbered 7, after V lost 4 bases and J lost 9 bases. Germline loops: CDR1 LNHDA, CDR2 SQIVND (reference sequence). This CDR3 contains 14 residues. The CDR3 loop is CASSTGTGRGPQHF. CDR3 in DNA: TGTGCCAGTAGTACCGGGACAGGGAGGGGGCCCCAGCATTTT.

A word on this clone: Additional DNA sequences in this sample encode the identical CDR3. The chain recombines TRBV19 with TRBJ1-1; possible D gene TRBD1, 6 bases. This CDR3 contains 12 residues. The germline V and J ends were trimmed by 8 bases and 5 bases, with 12 bases remaining between them. Germline CDR1 and CDR2: LNHDA and SQIVND (reference sequence). In nucleotides, the CDR3 is TGTGCCAGTGGCCTAGGGGGAACTGAAGCTTTCTTT. This encodes CASGLGGTEAFF.

The chain recombines TRBV12-2 with TRBJ2-1; the DNA was not compared with TRBD1, the D call given in the table. TRBV12-2 is tagged as a pseudogene. The CDR3 totals 16 residues. CDR3 bases: TGTGCAAGTCGCGGAAATGACAGGGTCGTCTACAATGAGCAGTTCTTC. Protein sequence: CASRGNDRVVYNEQFF.

The J gene is TRBJ1-6, the V gene TRBV18; possible D gene TRBD1, 6 bases. This CDR3 has 14 residues. Germline V gene data show CDR1 as KGHSH and CDR2 as LQKENI. The ends were cut back, 3 bases at V and 6 bases at J, with 9 bases in the middle. CDR3 loop: CASSPKQGNSPLHF. The CDR3 DNA reads TGTGCCAGCTCACCGAAACAGGGTAATTCACCCCTCCACTTT.

This chain connects TRBV11-2 to TRBJ2-1; 12 nucleotides match TRBD2. From germline, CDR1 is SGHAT and CDR2 FQNNGV. After removal of 5 bases from V and 3 bases from J, the junction contained 11 bases not matched to a gene. There are 18 residues in the CDR3. The CDR3 loop is CASSRPRLAGAHYNEQFF. The DNA for the CDR3 is TGTGCCAGCAGCCGCCCTCGACTAGCGGGGGCCCACTACAATGAGCAGTTCTTC.

The V gene is TRBV11-2, the J gene TRBJ1-2, with D perhaps matching TRBD1 (5 bases). The CDR3 runs 13 residues. The V gene's germline CDR1 is SGHAT and CDR2 FQNNGV. V was trimmed by 3 bases and J by 7 bases, leaving 12 bases between them. CDR3 bases: TGTGCCAGCAGCTTGGCGGGGGTCGGTGGCTACACCTTC. Translated, it gives CASSLAGVGGYTF.

The CDR3 is CASSLGQGLHSNQPQHF. The CDR3, as DNA: TGTGCCAGCAGCTTGGGACAGGGGTTACATAGCAATCAGCCCCAGCATTTT. The rearrangement uses TRBV7-9 and TRBJ1-5; 10 positions agree with TRBD1. The CDR3 consists of 17 residues. Germline CDR1 SEHNR, CDR2 FQNEAQ (reference sequence). The junction had 5 bases not matched to a gene; V was cut back by 3 bases and J by 0 bases.

CDR3 residues: CATSRGRGGDNEQFF. The CDR3 DNA sequence: TGTGCCACCAGCAGAGGGAGGGGTGGGGACAATGAGCAGTTCTTC. The chain has TRBV15 and TRBJ2-1, with D maybe TRBD2 (6 bases). V was cut by 1 base and J by 5 bases, with 12 bases left in between. This CDR3 is 15 amino acids long. Per the germline V gene, CDR1 is LNHNV and CDR2 is YYDKDF (reference sequence).

The CDR3 DNA sequence: TGTGCCCGGGGGCAGGGGGCTATCACTGAAGCTTTCTTT. Protein sequence: CARGQGAITEAFF. The chain links TRBV7-3 to TRBJ1-1, with TRBD1 matching over 8 bases. V dropped 11 bases and J dropped 4; count of bases not matched to a gene: 9. This CDR3 has 13 residues. CDR1 SGHTA and CDR2 FQGTGA come from the germline V gene.

The V and J genes are TRBV4-1 and TRBJ1-5; D uncertain. The CDR3 has 13 amino acids. The germline CDR1 and CDR2 sequences are MGHRA and YSYEKL. V was cut by 1 base and J by 5 bases, with 6 bases left in between. In nucleotides, the CDR3 is TGCGCCAGCAGCCAAGTCATTGATCAGCCCCAGCATTTT. Its translation: CASSQVIDQPQHF.

This clone was seen just once. This rearrangement joins TRBV11-2 to TRBJ2-3; D unclear. Trimming left V 5 bases short and J 1 base short, with 4 bases between. This CDR3 is built from 12 residues. Germline V gene lookup returns CDR1 SGHAT and CDR2 FQNNGV. The CDR3 region has the DNA TGTGCCAGCAGCCCCGGCACAGATACGCAGTATTTT. This encodes CASSPGTDTQYF.

The chain links TRBV10-3 to TRBJ2-1, with TRBD1 identical over 9 bases. CDR3 length: 13 residues. In germline, CDR1 is ENHRY, CDR2 SYGVKD. J was trimmed by 8 bases and V by 5 bases; bases with no gene match: 4. The chain's CDR3 is CAISLQGAYEQFF. CDR3 in DNA: TGTGCCATCAGTCTACAGGGGGCGTATGAGCAGTTCTTC.